The 22 T cell receptor beta chains listed next were all sequenced from one sample in a study of CXCR3-negative and CXCR3-positive naive CD8 T cells. The TRB cDNA libraries were prepared by 5' RACE with UMI labels. TCRdb re-called the 5' RACE reads and gives one entry per CDR3 protein, without DNA. The sample includes approximately 83,000 distinct CDR3 sequences. Sequencing was done on a sample of naive CXCR3- CD8+ T cells from blood. The subset here: CD45RO-CCR7+CD27+CD95- naive CD8+ T cells lacking CXCR3 (TNR3-). These receptors all come from a human donor in good health. Some clones in this sample may be carry-over from other donors' samples.

This chain links TRBV13 with TRBJ2-7; checking the TCRdb D call of TRBD1 is not possible without DNA. The CDR3 sequence is 13 residues long. The V gene's germline CDR1 is PRHDT and CDR2 FYEKMQ (reference sequence). CDR3 in amino acids: CASSTGLGYEQYF.

The chain carries TRBV27 and TRBJ2-1; lacking DNA, the TRBD2 call made by TCRdb goes unchecked. Germline CDR1 MNHEY, CDR2 SMNVEV (reference sequence). The CDR3 totals 12 residues. The CDR3 sequence is CASRFPPNEQFF.

The chain couples TRBV7-2 to TRBJ2-7; the TCRdb call, TRBD2, lacks DNA for checking. CDR3 length: 14 amino acids. CDR1 is SGHTA, CDR2 FQGNSA, per germline. The CDR3 region is CASSPGLDSYEQYF.

The chain combines TRBV3-1 with TRBJ2-2; no DNA is available, so the TRBD2 call from TCRdb remains unchecked. Per the germline V gene, CDR1 is LGHDT and CDR2 is YNNKEL (reference sequence). The CDR3 sequence is 17 residues long. The chain's CDR3 is CASSQEGLAANTGELFF. The variable domain in full, completed from reference TRBV3-1 and TRBJ2-2, reads DTAVSQTPKYLVTQMGNDKSIKCEQNLGHDTMYWYKQDSKKFLKIMFSYNNKELIINETVPNRFSPKSPDKAHLNLHINSLELGDSAVYFCASSQEGLAANTGELFFGEGSRLTVL.

The chain's CDR3 is CSVVSSTSGLSYEQYF. The chain recombines TRBV29-1 with TRBJ2-7; TCRdb returns TRBD2, unconfirmable since there is no DNA. The V gene's germline CDR1 is SQVTM and CDR2 ANQGSEA. The CDR3 extends over 16 amino acids.

J is TRBJ2-5 and V is TRBV29-1; TCRdb lists TRBD1, though no DNA is available to test this call. Germline assignment: CDR1 SQVTM and CDR2 ANQGSEA. CDR3 length equals 14 residues. The CDR3 reads CSVLPSGSQETQYF. The full variable domain, in which reference TRBV29-1 and TRBJ2-5 provide the parts outside the CDR3, is SAVISQKPSRDICQRGTSLTIQCQVDSQVTMMFWYRQQPGQSLTLIATANQGSEATYESGFVIDKFPISRPNLTFSTLTVSNMSPEDSSIYLCSVLPSGSQETQYFGPGTRLLVL.

The rearrangement uses TRBV10-3 and TRBJ2-1; the D call from TCRdb, TRBD2, cannot be confirmed without DNA. Germline assignment: CDR1 ENHRY and CDR2 SYGVKD. The CDR3 covers 17 residues. CDR3 loop: CAISELSSGGALNEQFF.

The chain has TRBV6-2 or TRBV6-3 and TRBJ2-1; TCRdb picks TRBD1, but there is no DNA to check that call. The CDR3 is made up of 15 amino acids. CDR1 is MNHEY, CDR2 SVGEGT, per germline. The CDR3 sequence is CASSYGQGPYNEQFF.

The V call is TRBV29-1, the J call TRBJ2-7; the TCRdb D gene call, TRBD1, has no DNA to confirm it. The germline V gene has CDR1 SQVTM and CDR2 ANQGSEA. The CDR3 consists of 14 residues. The CDR3 region is CSVAGFWGSYEQYF.

The chain employs TRBV28 and TRBJ2-7; TCRdb returns TRBD1, unconfirmable since there is no DNA. The length of the CDR3 is 14 residues. Germline V gene sequence: CDR1 MDHEN, CDR2 SYDVKM. CDR3 region: CASSLLQGAHEQYF.

The rearrangement joins TRBV12-3 or TRBV12-4 to TRBJ1-2. The CDR3 has 13 residues. CDR3 region: CASSPTTNYGYTF.

The chain employs TRBV20-1 and TRBJ2-5; TCRdb outputs TRBD2, but without DNA this stays unchecked. The CDR3 covers 16 residues. Looked up from germline, CDR1 is DFQATT and CDR2 is SNEGSKA (reference sequence). The chain's CDR3 is CSARPLGDGFQETQYF.

The rearrangement joins TRBV5-1 to TRBJ2-1; TCRdb indicates TRBD1, and absent DNA this call remains unverified. Germline V lookup: CDR1 SGHRS, CDR2 YFSETQ. The CDR3 consists of 15 residues. CDR3 sequence reads: CASSLLSGAGNEQFF.

This chain joins TRBV29-1 and TRBJ2-7; lacking DNA, the TRBD1 call made by TCRdb goes unchecked. The CDR3 is 14 amino acids. Germline V gives CDR1 SQVTM, CDR2 ANQGSEA. The CDR3 protein is CSVYGQPYSYEQYF.

The CDR3 spells CASSTAGLSYEQYF. This chain connects TRBV27 to TRBJ2-7; TCRdb outputs TRBD1, but without DNA this stays unchecked. This CDR3 spans 14 amino acids. Germline V CDR1 and CDR2: MNHEY, SMNVEV (reference sequence).

The rearrangement links TRBV28 to TRBJ1-5; TCRdb lists TRBD1, though no DNA is available to test this call. The CDR3 contains 16 residues. The germline gives CDR1 MDHEN, CDR2 SYDVKM. CDR3 protein: CASSYNRGSSNQPQHF.

The rearrangement joins TRBV29-1 to TRBJ2-7; TCRdb reports TRBD1, a call that lacks DNA to check it against. CDR1 is SQVTM, CDR2 ANQGSEA, per germline. The CDR3 has 14 amino acids. CDR3 in amino acids: CSVEMGGRAYEQYF.

The rearrangement uses TRBV12-3 or TRBV12-4 and TRBJ1-1. The CDR3 length is 14 residues. The CDR3 loop is CASSLVGTNTEAFF.

J is TRBJ2-7 and V is TRBV12-3 or TRBV12-4. The CDR3 is 13 amino acids. CDR3 region: CASSFGLSYEQYF.

The rearrangement uses TRBV28 and TRBJ2-1; without DNA, the TCRdb call of TRBD2 cannot be checked. The germline CDR1 and CDR2 sequences are MDHEN and SYDVKM. The CDR3 contains 15 residues. Here the CDR3 reads CASSLLANSYNEQFF.

The chain employs TRBV20-1 and TRBJ2-3. The CDR3 contains 13 residues. CDR1 and CDR2 from the germline V gene are DFQATT and SNEGSKA (reference sequence). CDR3 loop: CSARDYRGQKQYF.

The chain couples TRBV7-2 to TRBJ2-1; TCRdb reports TRBD1, a call that lacks DNA to check it against. CDR3 length: 15 amino acids. Per germline, CDR1 SGHTA and CDR2 FQGNSA. The chain's CDR3 is CASSPGGGDYNEQFF.